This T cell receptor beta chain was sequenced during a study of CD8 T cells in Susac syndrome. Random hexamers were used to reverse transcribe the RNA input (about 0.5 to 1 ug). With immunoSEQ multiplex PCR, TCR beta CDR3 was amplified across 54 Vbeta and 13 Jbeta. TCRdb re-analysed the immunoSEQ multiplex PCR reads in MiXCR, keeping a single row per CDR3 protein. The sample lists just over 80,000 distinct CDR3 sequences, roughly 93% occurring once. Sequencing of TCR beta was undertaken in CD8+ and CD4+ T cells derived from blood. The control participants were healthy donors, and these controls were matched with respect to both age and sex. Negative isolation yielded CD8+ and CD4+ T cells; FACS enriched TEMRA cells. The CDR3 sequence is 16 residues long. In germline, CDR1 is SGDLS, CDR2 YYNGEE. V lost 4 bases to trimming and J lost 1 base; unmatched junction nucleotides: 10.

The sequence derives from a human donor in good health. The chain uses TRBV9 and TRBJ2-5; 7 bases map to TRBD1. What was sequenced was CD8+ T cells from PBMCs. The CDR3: CASSIQPRDSQETQYF. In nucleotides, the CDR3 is TGTGCCAGCAGCATCCAACCTAGGGACAGCCAAGAGACCCAGTACTTC.